This TCR beta chain was recovered during a study of spatial heterogeneity in lung cancer. Study as a whole: In raw reads, more than 8.5 appearances on average were recorded for each unique TCR and UMI combination. General observations from the study: Ubiquitous, expanded tumor-derived TCRs were more frequently observed in blood at resection than at follow-up.

TCRdb reprocessed the 5' RACE reads with MiXCR, giving one entry per CDR3 protein. The sample includes about 85,000 distinct CDR3 sequences, 15% to 25% seen only once; the top ten take 5.5% to 7%. In this sample, this clonotype turned up a few times. Its antigen remains unidentified. Trimming cost V 6 bases and J 0 bases, with 11 bases left between them. CDR3 size: 14 residues. Germline-derived CDR1 and CDR2 are MDHEN and SYDVKM. Time point: sample taken at primary tumor resection. No cell sorting; template was whole RNA from tumor, lung tissue or PBMC. The donor population consisted of some 72 patients with untreated, early-stage non-small cell lung cancer.

The sample was PBMCs, taken at surgery. This receptor was obtained from a male donor with early-stage non-small cell lung cancer. This rearrangement joins TRBV28 to TRBJ2-5, with D possibly TRBD2 on 5 matching bases. CDR3 region: CASSHGRDQETQYF. CDR3 DNA sequence: TGTGCCAGCAGCCACGGGCGGGACCAAGAGACCCAGTACTTC.